This TCR beta chain was captured in a study of CD8+ T cells in alopecia areata. Indicated treatment: oral pan-JAK inhibitor, 5-10 mg twice daily. From PBMCs, CD4+ and CD8+ T cells were sorted. To note about this clone: The target antigen is unknown. This specimen includes other DNA sequences encoding the same CDR3.

The germline V and J ends were trimmed by 0 bases and 1 base, with 4 bases remaining between them. The CDR3 is made up of 14 amino acids. Germline CDR1 and CDR2: SGHRS and YFSETQ. Findings of the study overall: Higher clonality than in normal scalp was seen in lesional scalp, especially alopecia totalis/universalis.

Extracted RNA was reverse transcribed into cDNA, the sequencing template. Profiled with immunoSEQ multiplex PCR; TCRdb holds only in-frame clones, not every one. The table shows about 190,000 clones, with roughly 60% occurring only once. This chain uses TRBV5-1 with TRBJ2-2; D is unresolved. The sequence derives from a human donor with alopecia areata. Sequencing used CD4+ T cells sorted from blood, obtained at week 24, from a patient treated with tofacitinib. DNA for the CDR3: TGCGCCAGCAGCTTGGCCGGGAACACCGGGGAGCTGTTTTTT. Its protein product is CASSLAGNTGELFF.